This T cell receptor beta chain was recorded in a study of OX40 agonist ivuxolimab in advanced cancers. The study's findings and limits: Part of the nonresponder group also had normalized T-cell clonal expansion that was low. At 0.1-3.0 mg/kg, partial responders had clonal expansion among the lowest observed.

Unmatched junction bases numbered 5, after V lost 0 bases and J lost 6 bases. The CDR3 runs to 15 residues. CDR1 is LNHDA and CDR2 is SQIVND in the germline V gene (reference sequence). Measured with immunoSEQ multiplex PCR; TCRdb has only the in-frame clones, and not every one. The profile covers some 100,000 clones, with roughly 90% appearing a single time and 0.65% to 0.95% taken by the ten largest. As concerns this clone: No antigen is known for it.

This chain joins TRBV19 and TRBJ2-7, with TRBD1 identical over 10 bases. This clonotype was sampled from an adult with an advanced solid tumor such as melanoma, head and neck, liver or kidney cancer. This specimen was CD4+ or CD8+ T cells sorted from blood, taken in a trial of the OX40 agonist ivuxolimab. Here the CDR3 DNA reads TGTGCCAGTAGTATAGAGCGACAGGGGGCTGGCGAGCAGTACTTC. This codes for CASSIERQGAGEQYF. The whole variable domain, remainder taken from reference TRBV19 and TRBJ2-7, is DGGITQSPKYLFRKEGQNVTLSCEQNLNHDAMYWYRQDPGQGLRLIYYSQIVNDFQKGDIAEGYSVSREKKESFPLTVTSAQKNPTAFYLCASSIERQGAGEQYFGPGTRLTVT.